Listed below are T cell receptor beta chains from one sample, sequenced in a study of T cell repertoires in cytomegalovirus infection. Antigens for these TCRs are unknown. Each CDR3 protein gets one entry after TCRdb re-called the reads with MiXCR. The sample shows 50,000 or so distinct CDR3 sequences, roughly a fifth of them seen only once. Sequences were derived from CD8+ T cells from cultured PBMCs, sampled from culture after CMV antigen stimulation. These receptors were collected from a human donor in good health (CMV status not recorded). Some clones in this sample may be carry-over from other donors' samples. Both conserved end residues are part of each CDR3.

j_gene: TRBJ1-1
v_gene: TRBV7-4
len: 15
CDR3aa: CASSPTQGLGTEAFF

j_gene: TRBJ2-1
v_gene: TRBV7-3
len: 15
CDR3aa: CASSLERGSYNEQFF

j_gene: TRBJ2-5
v_gene: TRBV11-2
len: 14
CDR3aa: CASSSRLAAETQYF

j_gene: TRBJ2-7
v_gene: TRBV9
len: 17
CDR3aa: CASSVASKAAPGYEQYF

j_gene: TRBJ1-1
v_gene: TRBV7-9
len: 16
CDR3aa: CASTSGGTGRGTEAFF

j_gene: TRBJ1-3
v_gene: TRBV29-1
len: 14
CDR3aa: CSGVSKASGNTIYF

j_gene: TRBJ1-6
v_gene: TRBV2
len: 14
CDR3aa: CASSDAGSNSPLHF

j_gene: TRBJ2-5
v_gene: TRBV7-8
len: 17
CDR3aa: CASSLEGETRDEETQYF

j_gene: TRBJ2-7
v_gene: TRBV2
len: 13
CDR3aa: CARGWEGEYEQYF

j_gene: TRBJ2-5
v_gene: TRBV20-1
len: 14
CDR3aa: CSARSGGEQETQYF

j_gene: TRBJ2-1
v_gene: TRBV7-8
len: 16
CDR3aa: CASSYRTGPTYNEQFF

j_gene: TRBJ2-7
v_gene: TRBV15
len: 13
CDR3aa: CATSRSGNYEQYF

j_gene: TRBJ2-5
v_gene: TRBV6-2/TRBV6-3
len: 14
CDR3aa: CASSYKPAPAAQYF

j_gene: TRBJ2-2
v_gene: TRBV7-9
len: 13
CDR3aa: CASRDRDTGELFF

j_gene: TRBJ2-1
v_gene: TRBV6-6
len: 19
CDR3aa: CASSYGGMSAIDSYNEQFF

j_gene: TRBJ2-7
v_gene: TRBV11-2
len: 16
CDR3aa: CASSLRGGWGAYEQYF

j_gene: TRBJ1-1
v_gene: TRBV15
len: 14
CDR3aa: CATSRARKNTEAFF

j_gene: TRBJ2-1
v_gene: TRBV7-8
len: 15
CDR3aa: CASSLDRGPYNEQFF

j_gene: TRBJ1-2
v_gene: TRBV7-2
len: 16
CDR3aa: CASSALGEHRMYGYTF

j_gene: TRBJ2-7
v_gene: TRBV28
len: 13
CDR3aa: CASMGPGTYEQYF

j_gene: TRBJ1-1
v_gene: TRBV6-8
len: 14
CDR3aa: CASSYSGGWTEAFF

j_gene: TRBJ1-1
v_gene: TRBV7-2
len: 14
CDR3aa: CASSLVKGNTEAFF

j_gene: TRBJ1-3
v_gene: TRBV7-6
len: 17
CDR3aa: CASSLYPDRDSGNTIYF

j_gene: TRBJ2-7
v_gene: TRBV28
len: 14
CDR3aa: CASTPPRVSYEQYF

j_gene: TRBJ1-5
v_gene: TRBV9
len: 14
CDR3aa: CASSVGAGNQPQHF

j_gene: TRBJ2-7
v_gene: TRBV20-1
len: 17
CDR3aa: CSALPYGGDRAGREQYF

j_gene: TRBJ2-7
v_gene: TRBV7-8
len: 18
CDR3aa: CASSLEGRLAAPPYEQYF

j_gene: TRBJ2-5
v_gene: TRBV9
len: 14
CDR3aa: CASSVWGREETQYF

j_gene: TRBJ2-1
v_gene: TRBV20-1
len: 15
CDR3aa: CSARDSGSPYNEQFF

j_gene: TRBJ1-2
v_gene: TRBV6-1
len: 17
CDR3aa: CASSERDSKRPGYGYTF

j_gene: TRBJ2-7
v_gene: TRBV5-1
len: 13
CDR3aa: CASSLVRGHEQYF

j_gene: TRBJ2-2
v_gene: TRBV11-3
len: 14
CDR3aa: CASSLRDGTGELFF

j_gene: TRBJ1-1
v_gene: TRBV5-4
len: 13
CDR3aa: CASSLPLQARAFF